This is a list of T cell receptor beta chains from one sample in a study of blood T cells in healthy people across ages. MiXCR was run by TCRdb on the 5' RACE reads, yielding one entry per CDR3 protein. Among hundreds of thousands of distinct CDR3 sequences, more than 45% were seen once, and the ten largest hold just under 25%. The sequenced sample was blood. These receptors originate from an elderly man in good health. Both conserved end residues are part of each CDR3.

>TRBV7-2|TRBJ1-4
CASSLQGGTNEKLFF
>TRBV20-1|TRBJ2-2
CSAKGTSGTGELFF
>TRBV4-3|TRBJ2-2
CASSQGLAGGRSGELFF
>TRBV7-9|TRBJ2-1
CASSWTSGNNEQFF
>TRBV7-2|TRBJ2-2
CASSLVGPSTGELFF
>TRBV29-1|TRBJ2-3
CSPTRTDTQYF
>TRBV20-1|TRBJ2-5
CSARVSGQETQYF
>TRBV7-3|TRBJ2-1
CASSLNGVVRQFF
>TRBV20-1|TRBJ2-7
CSAAASREQYF
>TRBV11-1|.
CAGSETSGGYEQYF
>TRBV29-1|TRBJ2-7
CSVEVAGSYEQYF
>TRBV6-6|TRBJ2-5
CASSSVGQGAYGQYF
>TRBV29-1|TRBJ1-1
CSVGLQAATEAFF
>TRBV29-1|TRBJ1-1
CSVGGPENTEAFF
>TRBV6-5|TRBJ1-2
CASRSTGRGYTF
>TRBV5-1|TRBJ2-7
CASSLDQQGREQYF
>TRBV3-1|.
CASGGQGLGNEQYF
>TRBV5-1|TRBJ2-1
CASSPGIPAYNEQFF
>TRBV7-2|TRBJ1-5
CASSSQKNQPQHF
>TRBV6-5|TRBJ2-4
CASSYLGTTSGSGLAKNIQYF
>TRBV6-2/TRBV6-3|TRBJ2-7
CASRGTSGAYEQYF
>TRBV7-2|TRBJ2-7
CASSLGGTSGRNEQYF
>TRBV28|TRBJ1-4
CASSKREYEKLFF
>TRBV20-1|TRBJ1-6
CSAGGDRDQSSYNSPLHF
>TRBV20-1|TRBJ1-2
CSAREAGGNYGYTF
>TRBV4-3|TRBJ1-4
CASSQLQGAGEKLFF
>TRBV2|TRBJ1-1
CTSSEGRTPEAFF
>TRBV28|TRBJ2-1
CASSDGASGRLNEQFF
>TRBV7-2|TRBJ2-5
CASAWGTEETQYF
>TRBV5-1|TRBJ2-5
CASSLRTQGARFQETQYF
>TRBV7-9|TRBJ2-2
CASTPGTNTGELFF
>TRBV20-1|.
CSARTPNFGGLTGETQYF
>TRBV5-5|TRBJ2-5
CASSTLLGRASDQETQYF
>TRBV7-2|TRBJ1-2
CASSLVGRDTVYGYTF
>TRBV5-1|TRBJ2-6
CASSWGPGGFRSGANVLTF
>TRBV14|TRBJ1-6
CASSRQGLYNSPLHF
>TRBV6-6|TRBJ2-3
CASSYASGGRDTQYF